The 27 T cell receptor beta chains in this list originate from one sample, sequenced in a study of blood T cells in healthy people across ages. The second PCR ran about 6 to 11 cycles with a sample-barcoded 5' primer and J-beta primers. TCRdb re-analysed the 5' RACE reads in MiXCR, keeping a single row per CDR3 protein. This sample carries 1.5 million to 1.8 million distinct CDR3 sequences, 42% of them seen once, and the ten largest clones take around 4%. The source material was blood. These receptors originate from a woman aged 18-29 years in good health.

In its sample, this clonotype was seen a few times. The chain links TRBV3-1 to TRBJ2-1; 7 positions agree with TRBD2. The germline gives CDR1 LGHDT, CDR2 YNNKEL (reference sequence). This CDR3 contains 14 residues. With 4 bases clipped from V and 7 bases from J, the junction kept 7 bases outside the gene matches. The CDR3 DNA follows: TGTGCCAGCAGCCGCGGGAGTGTAAAAAATGAGCAGTTCTTC. It translates to CASSRGSVKNEQFF.

This chain joins TRBV7-9 and TRBJ1-1, with D maybe TRBD1 (6 bases). This CDR3 contains 13 residues. Germline CDR1 is SEHNR and CDR2 is FQNEAQ (reference sequence). V lost 4 bases to trimming and J lost 5 bases, with 11 bases between them. In nucleotides, the CDR3 is TGTGCCAGCAGCTCCACAGGGAGGACTGAAGCTTTCTTT. This codes for CASSSTGRTEAFF.

The chain recombines TRBV4-1 with TRBJ1-4; tentative D call: TRBD1 (6 bases). The germline gives CDR1 MGHRA, CDR2 YSYEKL. The CDR3 totals 15 residues. V lost 0 bases to trimming and J lost 3 bases, with 8 bases between them. CDR3 coding DNA: TGCGCCAGCAGCCAAGATTGGACAGCTAATGAAAAACTGTTTTTT. This translates into CASSQDWTANEKLFF.

This clonotype was detected a few times. The J gene is TRBJ1-2, the V gene TRBV7-8; 8 bases are a match to TRBD1. V trimming: 3 bases; J trimming: 6 bases; junction bases outside the gene matches: 9. Germline CDR1 is SGHVS and CDR2 is FQNEAQ. This CDR3 is built from 15 residues. The CDR3 reads CASSFLRGPPDGYTF. The CDR3 region has the DNA TGTGCCAGCAGCTTCCTCAGGGGGCCCCCGGATGGCTACACCTTC.

The V gene is TRBV2, the J gene TRBJ2-5; D is unresolved. V gave up 5 bases and J gave up 2 bases, with 12 bases separating them. This CDR3 region has 14 residues. Germline V CDR1 and CDR2: SNHLY, FYNNEI. CDR3: CASSPDHWQETQYF. In nucleotides, the CDR3 is TGTGCCAGCAGTCCTGATCATTGGCAAGAGACCCAGTACTTC.

The chain employs TRBV29-1 and TRBJ2-7; the D gene is possibly TRBD1 (6 bases). The CDR3 length is 14 residues. The ends were cut back, 4 bases at V and 0 bases at J, with 13 bases in the middle. Germline CDR1 reads SQVTM; CDR2 reads ANQGSEA. The CDR3 reads CSVASGEPSYEQYF. The CDR3 DNA sequence: TGCAGCGTTGCCTCAGGGGAACCCTCCTACGAGCAGTACTTC.

There are many counts of this clonotype. At one end, the junction sequence differs from germline, possibly due to a read error. The chain recombines TRBV5-1 with TRBJ1-1; TRBD1 is a possible D gene (5 bases). From germline, CDR1 is SGHRS and CDR2 YFSETQ. This CDR3 spans 15 amino acids. Here the CDR3 DNA reads TGTGCCAGCAGTTCCAGCGGGGGTGGGAACACTGAAGCTTTCTTT. Translation gives CASSSSGGGNTEAFF. The whole variable domain, filled in from reference TRBV5-1 and TRBJ1-1, reads KAGVTQTPRYLIKTRGQQVTLSCSPISGHRSVSWYQQTPGQGLQFLFEYFSETQRNKGNFPGRFSGRQFSNSRSEMNVSTLELGDSALYLCASSSSGGGNTEAFFGQGTRLTVV.

V and J are TRBV7-2 and TRBJ1-1, with 8 positions matching TRBD1. CDR1 and CDR2 from the germline V gene are SGHTA and FQGNSA. CDR3 length: 14 residues. J was trimmed by 4 bases and V by 2 bases; bases with no gene match: 3. CDR3 residues: CASSLSGGPTEAFF. The CDR3 DNA is TGTGCCAGCAGCTTATCAGGGGGCCCCACTGAAGCTTTCTTT.

The chain joins TRBV7-7 to TRBJ2-5, with D tentatively TRBD1 (7 bases). The CDR3 totals 13 residues. Germline V gene data show CDR1 as SSHAT and CDR2 as FNYEAQ (reference sequence). This CDR3 is CTSSRDRQETQYF. DNA for the CDR3: TGTACTAGCAGCCGGGACAGACAAGAGACCCAGTACTTC.

About this clonotype itself: This could be a read error, since a much larger clone is one nucleotide away. V gene TRBV12-3 or TRBV12-4 combines with J gene TRBJ1-2; the D gene is possibly TRBD1 (6 bases). The CDR3 extends over 15 amino acids. V was cut by 6 bases and J by 4 bases, with 18 bases left in between. CDR3: CASSQGRGAIYGYTF. CDR3 nucleotides: TGTGCCAGCAGCCAAGGGCGGGGGGCAATCTATGGCTACACCTTC.

The count of this clonotype is one. This chain uses TRBV29-1 with TRBJ2-3, with TRBD2 identical over 8 bases. V lost 3 bases and J lost 6; bases outside the gene matches: 14. CDR1 SQVTM and CDR2 ANQGSEA come from the germline V gene. CDR3 size: 16 residues. CDR3 in amino acids: CSVEGASGLSGDTQYF. In DNA form, the CDR3 reads TGCAGCGTTGAGGGCGCTAGCGGGCTTAGCGGGGATACGCAGTATTTT.

The chain joins TRBV18 to TRBJ2-3; TRBD1 matches at 7 bases. This CDR3 spans 16 amino acids. V shed 3 bases and J 2 bases; nucleotides not matched to a gene: 8. Germline CDR1 and CDR2: KGHSH and LQKENI. CDR3 nucleotide sequence: TGTGCCAGCTCACCTCTGTCGGGACAGAACACAGATACGCAGTATTTT. Protein product: CASSPLSGQNTDTQYF.

The CDR3 loop reads CASSLSRGFQPQHF. CDR3 bases: TGTGCCAGCAGTTTATCACGCGGGTTTCAGCCCCAGCATTTT. This sequence joins TRBV27 and TRBJ1-5; D gene uncertain. The germline V and J ends were trimmed by 0 bases and 6 bases, with 9 bases remaining between them. Germline V lookup: CDR1 MNHEY, CDR2 SMNVEV (reference sequence). CDR3 length: 14 amino acids.

The chain uses TRBV20-1 and TRBJ1-4; unclear D gene. The germline V gene encodes CDR1 DFQATT and CDR2 SNEGSKA (reference sequence). The CDR3 length is 14 residues. The ends were cut back, 4 bases at V and 0 bases at J, with 9 bases in the middle. The CDR3 region has the DNA TGCAGTGCTACGGCGGATCCAACTAATGAAAAACTGTTTTTT. Its translation is CSATADPTNEKLFF.

V usage is TRBV6-2 or TRBV6-3 and J usage is TRBJ2-7; 7 bases fit TRBD1. The CDR3 is made up of 17 amino acids. V gave up 0 bases and J gave up 2 bases; unmatched junction bases: 10. Germline V gene lookup returns CDR1 MNHEY and CDR2 SVGEGT. CDR3 protein: CASSYSMKTGNPYEQYF. As DNA, the CDR3 is TGTGCCAGCAGTTACTCAATGAAGACAGGGAATCCCTACGAGCAGTACTTC.

The chain employs TRBV28 and TRBJ2-5; D gene unclear. The CDR3 runs 14 residues. Trimming took off 5 bases at V and 4 bases at J, with 14 bases between the two ends. Germline V gene lookup returns CDR1 MDHEN and CDR2 SYDVKM. CDR3 in DNA: TGTGCCAGCAGTCCCGGACCCAAGGGAGAGACCCAGTACTTC. Encoded protein: CASSPGPKGETQYF.

V is TRBV20-1 and J is TRBJ1-2; tentative D call: TRBD1 (6 bases). CDR1 and CDR2 (germline): DFQATT, SNEGSKA (reference sequence). V lost 3 bases and J 4 bases, leaving 15 bases between the germline ends. The length of the CDR3 is 14 residues. The CDR3 DNA reads as TGCAGTGCTAGCCGAGGGGGTGACAGCTATGGCTACACCTTC. Translated, it gives CSASRGGDSYGYTF.

Note on this clonotype: Given a much more abundant clone one base away, this may be a read error. The V call is TRBV7-2, the J call TRBJ2-5; a weak D match, TRBD1 (5 bases). V shed 7 bases and J shed 11 bases, with 23 bases lying between them. Germline loops: CDR1 SGHTA, CDR2 FQGNSA. The length of the CDR3 is 14 residues. CDR3 sequence reads: CASNLAGQLYKQYF. Written as DNA, the CDR3 is TGTGCCAGCAACCTCGCTGGACAACTCTACAAGCAGTACTTC.

This chain joins TRBV4-3 and TRBJ2-1, with D perhaps assigned TRBD1 or TRBD2 (5 bases each). The J call may be mistaken, given a closer DNA end match to TRBJ2-7. CDR3 size: 17 residues. Looked up from germline, CDR1 is LGHNA and CDR2 is YSLEER. This CDR3 is CASSQGRGGRSYNEQYF. CDR3 in DNA: TGCGCCAGCAGCCAGGGACGCGGCGGCCGCTCCTACAATGAGCAGTACTTC.

This clonotype occurred a few times. The chain recombines TRBV20-1 with TRBJ2-7; the match to TRBD2 covers 10 bases. The CDR3 runs 15 residues. J was trimmed by 4 bases and V by 0 bases; bases with no gene match: 6. The germline CDR1 and CDR2 sequences are DFQATT and SNEGSKA (reference sequence). Here the CDR3 reads CSARDPGSGGYEQYF. The CDR3 DNA sequence: TGCAGTGCTAGAGATCCTGGTAGCGGGGGGTACGAGCAGTACTTC.

The chain joins TRBV12-3 or TRBV12-4 to TRBJ1-2, with D tentatively TRBD1 (6 bases). Trimming took off 4 bases at V and 4 bases at J, with 25 bases between the two ends. This CDR3 spans 18 amino acids. This chain's CDR3 is CASSYSSGSTGSFYGYTF. The CDR3 nucleotides are TGTGCCAGCAGTTACTCTTCGGGGTCAACAGGGTCCTTCTATGGCTACACCTTC.

V is TRBV7-9 and J is TRBJ1-2, with 8 bases fitting TRBD1. Losses at the gene ends were 5 bases for V and 3 bases for J; bases not matched to a gene: 11. Germline V lookup: CDR1 SEHNR, CDR2 FQNEAQ (reference sequence). CDR3 size: 16 residues. CDR3 sequence: CASSDVGSGGYYGYTF. CDR3 nucleotides: TGTGCCAGCAGCGACGTCGGTTCAGGGGGCTACTATGGCTACACCTTC.

The rearrangement joins TRBV10-3 to TRBJ1-6; D possibly corresponds to TRBD1 (5 bases). Germline CDR1 is ENHRY and CDR2 is SYGVKD. The CDR3 is made up of 14 amino acids. V lost 7 bases to trimming and J lost 5 bases, with 12 bases between them. The CDR3: CAIKVRDDNSPLHF. CDR3 coding DNA: TGTGCCATCAAGGTTAGGGACGATAATTCACCCCTCCACTTT.

The rearrangement joins TRBV6-5 to TRBJ2-5; 7 bases match TRBD1. The CDR3 covers 14 residues. The trim removed 2 bases at V and 3 bases at J, leaving 3 bases unmatched. From germline, CDR1 is MNHEY and CDR2 SVGAGI. The CDR3 DNA follows: TGTGCCAGCAGTTACGCCGGGACAGAAGAGACCCAGTACTTC. Translation: CASSYAGTEETQYF.

The chain couples TRBV5-1 to TRBJ1-2; 9 nucleotides line up with TRBD1. The J segment lost 7 bases and the V segment lost 2 bases, leaving 9 bases of the junction unmatched. There are 15 residues in the CDR3. Germline V gene data show CDR1 as SGHRS and CDR2 as YFSETQ. This CDR3 reads CASSLTGQGFGGYTF. For the CDR3, the DNA is TGCGCCAGCAGCTTAACCGGACAGGGGTTCGGTGGCTACACCTTC. Variable domain in full (rest from reference TRBV5-1 and TRBJ1-2): KAGVTQTPRYLIKTRGQQVTLSCSPISGHRSVSWYQQTPGQGLQFLFEYFSETQRNKGNFPGRFSGRQFSNSRSEMNVSTLELGDSALYLCASSLTGQGFGGYTFGSGTRLTVV.

On this clonotype: A clone one base away is much larger, so this may be a read error. The chain uses TRBV12-3 or TRBV12-4 and TRBJ1-2; the D gene is possibly TRBD1 (5 bases). The CDR3 spans 13 residues. The V end lost 10 bases, the J end lost 2 bases, and 14 bases lay between the germline ends. The CDR3 loop reads CANSPDKNYGYTF. CDR3 in DNA: TGTGCCAACAGCCCGGACAAGAACTATGGCTACACCTTC.

The sample holds many counts of this clonotype. V and J are TRBV6-6 and TRBJ1-2; TRBD1 aligns across 7 bases. V lost 4 bases and J lost 2; bases outside the gene matches: 4. The CDR3 length is 14 residues. Germline lookup yields CDR1 MNHNY and CDR2 SVGAGI (reference sequence). The CDR3 is CASSSRGGNYGYTF. The DNA for the CDR3 is TGTGCCAGCAGTTCCAGGGGGGGCAACTATGGCTACACCTTC.